This record looks at one T cell receptor (beta chain) sequence and its context. The data belong to a study of identical twins. The V gene end was trimmed by 0 bases and the J gene end by 3 bases; junction bases not matched to a gene: 6. This CDR3 contains 15 residues. CDR1 is SGHRS, CDR2 YFSETQ, per germline. In TCRdb, the 5' RACE reads were re-called with MiXCR into one record per CDR3 protein. The sample holds a few hundred thousand distinct CDR3 sequences, roughly 8.7% seen once. In addition, the sample was reused for a study of yellow fever vaccine responses in identical twins.

V is TRBV5-1 and J is TRBJ2-7, with 7 bases identical to TRBD1. Sequencing used CD8+ T cells sorted from blood. The source is a woman between 18 and 29 years old in good health. The CDR3 DNA follows: TGCGCCAGCAGCTTGGAGGGGGCTTCGGTCTACGAGCAGTACTTC. It encodes CASSLEGASVYEQYF.